Shown below are 21 T cell receptor beta chains from a single sample sequenced in a study of blood T cell repertoires in COVID-19. Measured with immunoSEQ multiplex PCR; TCRdb has only the in-frame clones, and not every one. The table lists around 300,000 clones, 90% of them singletons. Sequencing was done on a sample of PBMCs or T cells enriched from blood (not recorded which). Receptors were obtained from a woman aged 30 to 39 who had recovered from COVID-19.

Concerning this clone itself: One end of the junction varies from germline; a read error may be responsible. The chain joins TRBV3-1 (or the pseudogene TRBV3-2) to TRBJ2-3, with 11 bases aligning to TRBD2. Germline-derived CDR1 and CDR2 are LGHDT and YNNKEL (reference sequence). CDR3 length: 14 residues. CDR3 coding DNA: TGTGCCAGCAGCCCCCTCTCCCATAGCGGGAGGGTCAATTTT. This codes for CASSPLSHSGRVNF.

This clone appeared a single time. The chain employs TRBV7-8 and TRBJ2-1, with TRBD2 matching over 7 bases. Germline CDR1 SGHVS, CDR2 FQNEAQ. V lost 5 bases and J lost 5; bases outside the gene matches: 15. This CDR3 contains 17 residues. CDR3 protein: CASSPSGAGAWNNEQFF. DNA of the CDR3: TGTGCCAGCAGCCCAAGCGGTGCGGGAGCGTGGAACAATGAGCAGTTCTTC.

The V gene is TRBV5-5, the J gene TRBJ1-2; possibly TRBD1 for D (6 bases). Trimming removed 3 bases at V and 4 bases at J, with 10 bases between. CDR1 is SGHKS, CDR2 YYEKEE, per germline (reference sequence). CDR3 size: 13 residues. This chain's CDR3 is CASSYDRFYGYTF. The CDR3 DNA is TGTGCCAGCAGCTATGACAGGTTCTATGGCTACACCTTC. Together with reference TRBV5-5 and TRBJ1-2, the CDR3 gives the full variable domain: DAGVTQSPTHLIKTRGQQVTLRCSPISGHKSVSWYQQVLGQGPQFIFQYYEKEERGRGNFPDRFSARQFPNYSSELNVNALLLGDSALYLCASSYDRFYGYTFGSGTRLTVV.

J is TRBJ2-3 and V is TRBV19, with TRBD2 matching 8 bases. With V trimmed by 4 bases and J by 5 bases, 2 bases remained unmatched. Per the germline V gene, CDR1 is LNHDA and CDR2 is SQIVND (reference sequence). The CDR3 runs to 13 residues. CDR3 residues: CASSKRELDTQYF. The CDR3 DNA follows: TGTGCCAGTAGTAAGCGGGAGCTAGATACGCAGTATTTT.

A single count supports this clone. The rearrangement links TRBV27 to TRBJ1-6, with D uncertain. Germline V gene data show CDR1 as MNHEY and CDR2 as SMNVEV (reference sequence). Trimming stripped 8 bases from V and 11 bases from J, with 13 bases between. The CDR3 is 12 residues long. The CDR3 region has the DNA TGTGCCAGCGGTCAGGTAGTGCCACCCCTCCACTTT. It specifies CASGQVVPPLHF.

The chain combines TRBV6-4 with TRBJ2-3, with 10 bases identical to TRBD2. This CDR3 has 14 residues. V was clipped by 6 bases and J by 5 bases; unmatched bases: 5. The germline gives CDR1 MRHNA, CDR2 SNTAGT. The CDR3 region is CASRAGGPGDTQYF. The CDR3, as DNA: TGTGCCAGCAGAGCGGGAGGGCCCGGAGATACGCAGTATTTT.

The chain combines TRBV6-6 with TRBJ1-5; D is ambiguous. CDR1 is MNHNY and CDR2 is SVGAGI in the germline V gene (reference sequence). The CDR3 is made up of 13 amino acids. The V and J ends lost 6 bases and 3 bases respectively, with 9 bases between them. The CDR3 is CASSLQFNQPQHF. CDR3 DNA: TGTGCCAGCAGCCTACAGTTCAATCAGCCCCAGCATTTT.

The chain recombines TRBV29-1 with TRBJ2-3; no clear D. Per germline, CDR1 SQVTM and CDR2 ANQGSEA. Trimming took 6 bases from V and 4 from J, leaving 11 bases between them. The CDR3 contains 12 residues. The CDR3 nucleotides read TGCAGCGTGGTACAAGAGGCAGATACGCAGTATTTT. Amino acids: CSVVQEADTQYF.

J is TRBJ1-2 and V is TRBV4-3, with D maybe TRBD1 (5 bases). CDR1 and CDR2 (germline): LGHNA, YSLEER. V lost 0 bases and J lost 5, with 13 bases in between. This CDR3 is built from 15 residues. As DNA, the CDR3 is TGCGCCAGCAGCCAAGATTTGGGGGGAAGATATGGCTACACCTTC. Protein: CASSQDLGGRYGYTF.

J is TRBJ2-3 and V is TRBV3-1 (or the pseudogene TRBV3-2), with a weak D call TRBD2 (6 bases). This CDR3 spans 15 amino acids. Germline CDR1 is LGHDT and CDR2 is YNNKEL (reference sequence). Trimming left V 2 bases short and J 1 base short, with 10 bases between. CDR3 region: CASSQSGGGTDTQYF. In nucleotides, the CDR3 is TGTGCCAGCAGCCAATCGGGCGGGGGCACAGATACGCAGTATTTT.

There are a few counts of this clone. The chain employs TRBV5-4 and TRBJ1-2; 9 nucleotides agree with TRBD1. The CDR3 runs 13 residues. V dropped 4 bases and J dropped 8; count of bases not matched to a gene: 6. CDR1 SGHNT and CDR2 YYREEE come from the germline V gene (reference sequence). CDR3 in DNA: TGTGCCAGCAGCCCGGGACAGGGTAGGGGCTACACCTTC. Protein sequence: CASSPGQGRGYTF.

A remark on this clone: Other DNA sequences in this specimen translate into the identical CDR3. This chain links TRBV28 with TRBJ1-2; TRBD1 aligns across 9 bases. CDR1 MDHEN and CDR2 SYDVKM come from the germline V gene. This CDR3 has 14 residues. Trimming removed 3 bases from V and 2 bases from J; junction bases left unmatched: 1. CDR3 in DNA: TGTGCCAGCAGTTTGGGACAGGGCAACTATGGCTACACCTTC. Encoded protein: CASSLGQGNYGYTF.

The gene calls are TRBV18 and TRBJ2-7; TRBD2 matches at 7 bases. Losses at the gene ends were 0 bases for V and 5 bases for J; bases not matched to a gene: 1. Germline lookup yields CDR1 KGHSH and CDR2 LQKENI. This CDR3 is 13 amino acids long. CDR3 nucleotides: TGTGCCAGCTCACCACCGGGGGGGAACGAGCAGTACTTC. Translated, it gives CASSPPGGNEQYF.

This sequence joins TRBV2 and TRBJ2-6; 9 nucleotides agree with TRBD2. V lost 4 bases and J lost 3; bases outside the gene matches: 4. CDR1 and CDR2 from the germline V gene are SNHLY and FYNNEI. The CDR3 totals 16 residues. CDR3 loop: CASSAAGGGGANVLTF. DNA of the CDR3: TGTGCCAGCAGTGCAGCGGGAGGTGGTGGGGCCAACGTCCTGACTTTC.

This clone was seen once. The chain carries TRBV28 and TRBJ1-4, with TRBD1 matching over 8 bases. The CDR3 has 15 residues. The germline gives CDR1 MDHEN, CDR2 SYDVKM. V lost 2 bases, J lost 10 bases, and 9 bases stayed unmatched. The CDR3 nucleotides read TGTGCCAGCAGTTTAAGGGACAGGTTTATTCGAAAACTGTTTTTT. It specifies CASSLRDRFIRKLFF.

V is TRBV25-1 and J is TRBJ2-1, with D possibly matching TRBD1 (5 bases). Trimming cost V 6 bases and J 8 bases, with 11 bases left between them. CDR3 length: 12 amino acids. Germline-derived CDR1 and CDR2 are MGHDK and SYGVNS. In DNA, the CDR3 is TGTGCCAGCAGGGACATCGTTCATGAGCAGTTCTTC. Translating it yields CASRDIVHEQFF.

The genes are TRBV11-2 and TRBJ2-1; 9 bases match TRBD2. Germline V gene lookup returns CDR1 SGHAT and CDR2 FQNNGV. The CDR3 is 17 residues long. The junction had 11 bases not matched to a gene; V was cut back by 0 bases and J by 8 bases. The CDR3 DNA reads as TGTGCCAGCAGCTTAGATTCATGGGCGGGAGGGGGCGATGAGCAGTTCTTC. Its protein product is CASSLDSWAGGGDEQFF.

The chain carries TRBV30 and TRBJ2-2; D perhaps matches TRBD2 (5 bases). Trimming took 0 bases from V and 6 from J, leaving 5 bases between them. The CDR3 loop spans 12 amino acids. Germline assignment: CDR1 GTSNPN and CDR2 SVGIG (reference sequence). The CDR3 DNA sequence: TGTGCCTGGAGTGTCGGGGCCGGGGAGCTGTTTTTT. This encodes CAWSVGAGELFF. Based on the CDR3 plus reference TRBV30 and TRBJ2-2, the full variable domain is SQTIHQWPATLVQPVGSPLSLECTVEGTSNPNLYWYRQAAGRGLQLLFYSVGIGQISSEVPQNLSASRPQDRQFILSSKKLLLSDSGFYLCAWSVGAGELFFGEGSRLTVL.

This clone came up a few times. V and J are TRBV7-9 and TRBJ2-3; no clear D gene. The CDR3 consists of 14 residues. With 2 bases removed from V and 2 bases from J, the gap between germline ends came to 8 bases. Germline values: CDR1 SEHNR, CDR2 FQNEAQ (reference sequence). The CDR3 here is CASSLFPDTDTQYF. The DNA of the CDR3 is TGTGCCAGCAGCTTATTTCCAGACACAGATACGCAGTATTTT.

The gene calls are TRBV28 and TRBJ1-5; 9 positions match TRBD1. Germline lookup yields CDR1 MDHEN and CDR2 SYDVKM. There are 15 residues in the CDR3. Trimming at V came to 6 bases and at J to 6 bases, leaving 9 bases not matched to a gene. CDR3 sequence (DNA): TGTGCCAGCAGAGAACAGGGGGCGGTAGGTCAGCCCCAGCATTTT. Amino acid sequence: CASREQGAVGQPQHF. Filled out from reference TRBV28 and TRBJ1-5, the complete variable domain reads DVKVTQSSRYLVKRTGEKVFLECVQDMDHENMFWYRQDPGLGLRLIYFSYDVKMKEKGDIPEGYSVSREKKERFSLILESASTNQTSMYLCASREQGAVGQPQHFGDGTRLSIL.

The sample holds a few counts of this clone. The gene calls are TRBV6-1 and TRBJ2-7; 11 positions match TRBD2. The V and J ends lost 0 bases and 5 bases, in that order; junction bases with no gene match: 0. CDR1 is MNHNS, CDR2 SASEGT, per germline. The CDR3 totals 14 residues. CDR3 protein: CASSEAGLADEQYF. In DNA form, the CDR3 reads TGTGCCAGCAGTGAAGCGGGACTAGCGGACGAGCAGTACTTC.